This T cell receptor (beta chain) was identified during a study of human T cells and chemical hapten exposure. Documented time point: patch test 1, 2 weeks after DPC sensitization. Described treatment: therapeutic diphenylcyclopropenone sensitization with weekly scalp DPC. Blood draws came first, before each patch test. As processed by the authors: There were a median of around 100,000 TCRs per sample, with a range from roughly 23,224 to 750,000. One entry per CDR3 protein, called by TCRdb with MiXCR from the RACE reads. The V and J calls here are based on TCRdb, not the publication. The repertoire holds more than 100,000 distinct CDR3 sequences, with approximately 13% as singletons. With 7 bases clipped from V and 11 bases from J, the junction kept 13 bases outside the gene matches. CDR1 is MNHEY and CDR2 is SVGEGT in the germline V gene. This CDR3 has 13 residues. This clonotype occurred many times.

The sample in question was whole blood, obtained in connection with sensitization to the hapten diphenylcyclopropenone (DPC). The rearrangement links TRBV6-2 or TRBV6-3 to TRBJ1-1; 7 bases map to TRBD1. The receptor's source is a man between 18 and 29 years old with alopecia areata. Some clones in this sample may be carry-over from other donors' samples. CDR3 loop: CASKERDRHRAFF. CDR3 bases: TGTGCCAGCAAGGAGCGGGACAGACATCGTGCTTTCTTT.